This TCR beta chain was sequenced for a study of blood T cell repertoires in COVID-19. About the study: The United States, Italy and Spain provided the acute and convalescent COVID-19 samples. The cDNA or gDNA used as material had been derived from T cells, B-cell-depleted T cells, or PBMCs.

Self-reported history from a screening survey and questionnaire set each donor's cohort. Measured with immunoSEQ multiplex PCR; TCRdb has only the in-frame clones, and not every one. The data hold about 200,000 clones, with about 86% observed a single time. Trimming took off 0 bases at V and 0 bases at J, with 6 bases between the two ends. The CDR3 runs to 14 residues. Looked up from germline, CDR1 is SGHTS and CDR2 is YDEGEE. This clonotype was obtained from a woman aged 25 to 39 who had been exposed to COVID-19. The rearrangement joins TRBV5-8 to TRBJ1-2; D is undetermined. Specimen: PBMCs or T cells enriched from blood (not recorded which). The CDR3: CASSLDRSNYGYTF. CDR3 DNA sequence: TGTGCCAGCAGCTTGGACAGATCTAACTATGGCTACACCTTC.